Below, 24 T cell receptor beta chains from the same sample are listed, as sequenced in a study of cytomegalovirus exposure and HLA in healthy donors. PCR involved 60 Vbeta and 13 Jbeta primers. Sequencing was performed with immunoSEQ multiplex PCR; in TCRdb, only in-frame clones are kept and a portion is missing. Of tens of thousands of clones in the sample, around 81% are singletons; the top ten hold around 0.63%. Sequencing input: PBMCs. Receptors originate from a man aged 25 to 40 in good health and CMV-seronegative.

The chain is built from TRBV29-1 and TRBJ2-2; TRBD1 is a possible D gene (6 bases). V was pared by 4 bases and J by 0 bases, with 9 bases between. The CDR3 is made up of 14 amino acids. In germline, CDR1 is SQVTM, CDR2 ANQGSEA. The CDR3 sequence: CSVGGQSNTGELFF. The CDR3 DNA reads TGCAGCGTTGGCGGACAGTCGAACACCGGGGAGCTGTTTTTT.

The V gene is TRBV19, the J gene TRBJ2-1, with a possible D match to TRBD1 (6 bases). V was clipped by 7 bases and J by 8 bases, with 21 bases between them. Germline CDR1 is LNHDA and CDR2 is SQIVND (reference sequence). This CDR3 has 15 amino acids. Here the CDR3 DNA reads TGTGCCAGTAACACCTACAGCGAGAGGGGGTATGAGCAGTTCTTC. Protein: CASNTYSERGYEQFF.

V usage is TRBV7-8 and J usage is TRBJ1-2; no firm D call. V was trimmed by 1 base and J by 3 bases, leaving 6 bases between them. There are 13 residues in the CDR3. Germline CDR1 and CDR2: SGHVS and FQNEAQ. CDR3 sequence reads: CASSLVYYYGYTF. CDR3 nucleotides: TGTGCCAGCAGCTTAGTCTACTACTATGGCTACACCTTC. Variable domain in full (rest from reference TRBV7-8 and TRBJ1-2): GAGVSQSPRYKVAKRGQDVALRCDPISGHVSLFWYQQALGQGPEFLTYFQNEAQLDKSGLPSDRFFAERPEGSVSTLKIQRTQQEDSAVYLCASSLVYYYGYTFGSGTRLTVV.

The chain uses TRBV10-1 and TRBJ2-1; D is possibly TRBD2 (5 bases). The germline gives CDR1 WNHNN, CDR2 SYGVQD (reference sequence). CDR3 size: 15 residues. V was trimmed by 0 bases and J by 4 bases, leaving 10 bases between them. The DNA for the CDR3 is TGCGCCAGCAGTGAGTCTATCGGGGATTACAATGAGCAGTTCTTC. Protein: CASSESIGDYNEQFF.

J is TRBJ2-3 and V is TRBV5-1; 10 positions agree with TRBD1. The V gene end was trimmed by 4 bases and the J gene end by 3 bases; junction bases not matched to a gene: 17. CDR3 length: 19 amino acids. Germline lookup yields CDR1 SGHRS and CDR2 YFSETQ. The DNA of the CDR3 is TGCGCCAGCAGCGGCGGGGACAGGGGCCCTGCGTCGGGGACAGATACGCAGTATTTT. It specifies CASSGGDRGPASGTDTQYF.

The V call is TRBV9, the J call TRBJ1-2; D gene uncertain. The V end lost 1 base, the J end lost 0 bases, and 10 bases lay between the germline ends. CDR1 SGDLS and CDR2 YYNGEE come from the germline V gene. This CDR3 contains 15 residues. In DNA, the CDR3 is TGTGCCAGCAGCGTATTGGCAGCGGCTAACTATGGCTACACCTTC. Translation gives CASSVLAAANYGYTF. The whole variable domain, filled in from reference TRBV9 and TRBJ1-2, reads DSGVTQTPKHLITATGQRVTLRCSPRSGDLSVYWYQQSLDQGLQFLIQYYNGEERAKGNILERFSAQQFPDLHSELNLSSLELGDSALYFCASSVLAAANYGYTFGSGTRLTVV.

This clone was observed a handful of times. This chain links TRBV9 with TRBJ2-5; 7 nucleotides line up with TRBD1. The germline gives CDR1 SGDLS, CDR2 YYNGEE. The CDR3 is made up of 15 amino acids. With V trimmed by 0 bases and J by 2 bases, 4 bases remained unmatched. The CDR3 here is CASSVVTGAQETQYF. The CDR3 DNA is TGTGCCAGCAGCGTAGTTACAGGGGCACAAGAGACCCAGTACTTC.

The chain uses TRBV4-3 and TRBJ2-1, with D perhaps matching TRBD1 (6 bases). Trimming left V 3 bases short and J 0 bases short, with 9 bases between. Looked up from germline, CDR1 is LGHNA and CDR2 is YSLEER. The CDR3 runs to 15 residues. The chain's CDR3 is CASSQEDSSYNEQFF. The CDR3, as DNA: TGCGCCAGCAGCCAGGAGGACAGCTCCTACAATGAGCAGTTCTTC.

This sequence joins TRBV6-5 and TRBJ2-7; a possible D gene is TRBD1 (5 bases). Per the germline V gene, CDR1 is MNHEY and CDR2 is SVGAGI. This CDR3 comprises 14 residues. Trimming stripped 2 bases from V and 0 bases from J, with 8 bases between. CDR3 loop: CASSYGQGSYEQYF. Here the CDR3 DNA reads TGTGCCAGCAGTTACGGGCAGGGCTCCTACGAGCAGTACTTC.

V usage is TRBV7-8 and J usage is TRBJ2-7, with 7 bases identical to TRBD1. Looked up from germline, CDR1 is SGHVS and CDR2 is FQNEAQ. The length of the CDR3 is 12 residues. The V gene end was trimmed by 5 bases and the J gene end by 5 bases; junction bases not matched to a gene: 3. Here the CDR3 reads CASSRTGDEQYF. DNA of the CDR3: TGTGCCAGCAGCAGGACAGGCGACGAGCAGTACTTC. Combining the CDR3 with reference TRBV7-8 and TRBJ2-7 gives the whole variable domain GAGVSQSPRYKVAKRGQDVALRCDPISGHVSLFWYQQALGQGPEFLTYFQNEAQLDKSGLPSDRFFAERPEGSVSTLKIQRTQQEDSAVYLCASSRTGDEQYFGPGTRLTVT.

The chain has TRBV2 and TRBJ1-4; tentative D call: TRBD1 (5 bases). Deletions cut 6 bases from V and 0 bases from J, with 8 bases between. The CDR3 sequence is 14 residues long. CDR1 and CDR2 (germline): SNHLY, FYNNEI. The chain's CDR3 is CASRPTATNEKLFF. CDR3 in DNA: TGTGCCAGCAGGCCGACAGCAACTAATGAAAAACTGTTTTTT. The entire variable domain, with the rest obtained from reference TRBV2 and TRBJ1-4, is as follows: EPEVTQTPSHQVTQMGQEVILRCVPISNHLYFYWYRQILGQKVEFLVSFYNNEISEKSEIFDDQFSVERPDGSNFTLKIRSTKLEDSAMYFCASRPTATNEKLFFGSGTQLSVL.

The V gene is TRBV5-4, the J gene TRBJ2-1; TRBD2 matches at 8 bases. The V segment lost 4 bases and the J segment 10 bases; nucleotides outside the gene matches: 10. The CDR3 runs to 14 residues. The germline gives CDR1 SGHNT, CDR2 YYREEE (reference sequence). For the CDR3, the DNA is TGTGCCAGCAGCCGGGGGGGGATAACGTACGAGCAGTTCTTC. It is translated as CASSRGGITYEQFF.

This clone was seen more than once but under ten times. CDR3 sequence reads: CASSLRGPLYQETQYF. CDR3 nucleotides: TGTGCCAGCAGCTTGCGAGGTCCGTTGTACCAAGAGACCCAGTACTTC. The chain joins TRBV5-6 to TRBJ2-5; D is unclear. This CDR3 has 16 amino acids. The V gene lost 1 base and the J gene lost 0 bases, with 13 bases spanning the gap. In germline, CDR1 is SGHDT, CDR2 YYEEEE.

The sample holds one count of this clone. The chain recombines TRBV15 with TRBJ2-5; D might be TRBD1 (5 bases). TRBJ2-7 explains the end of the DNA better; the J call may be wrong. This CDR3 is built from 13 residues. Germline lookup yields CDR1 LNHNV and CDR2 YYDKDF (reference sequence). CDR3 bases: TGTGCCACCAGCAGAGATAGGGGTTACGAGCAGTACTTC. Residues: CATSRDRGYEQYF.

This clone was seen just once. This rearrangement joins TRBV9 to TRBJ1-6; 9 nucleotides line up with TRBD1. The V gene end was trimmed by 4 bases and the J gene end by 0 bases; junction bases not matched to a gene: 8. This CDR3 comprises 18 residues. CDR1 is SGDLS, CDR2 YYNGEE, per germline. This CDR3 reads CASSHGQGQSSYNSPLHF. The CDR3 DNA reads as TGTGCCAGCAGCCACGGACAGGGGCAGAGCTCCTATAATTCACCCCTCCACTTT.

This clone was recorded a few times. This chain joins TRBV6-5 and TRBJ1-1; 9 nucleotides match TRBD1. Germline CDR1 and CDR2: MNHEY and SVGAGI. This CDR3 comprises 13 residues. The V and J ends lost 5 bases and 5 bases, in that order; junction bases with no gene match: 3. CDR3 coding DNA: TGTGCCAGCAGTGGGACAGGGCCAACTGAAGCTTTCTTT. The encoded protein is CASSGTGPTEAFF.

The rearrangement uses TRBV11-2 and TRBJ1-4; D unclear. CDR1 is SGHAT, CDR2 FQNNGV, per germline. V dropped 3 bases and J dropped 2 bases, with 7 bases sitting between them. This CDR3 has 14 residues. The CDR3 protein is CASSFSPTNEKLFF. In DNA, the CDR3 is TGTGCCAGCAGCTTTTCCCCGACTAATGAAAAACTGTTTTTT.

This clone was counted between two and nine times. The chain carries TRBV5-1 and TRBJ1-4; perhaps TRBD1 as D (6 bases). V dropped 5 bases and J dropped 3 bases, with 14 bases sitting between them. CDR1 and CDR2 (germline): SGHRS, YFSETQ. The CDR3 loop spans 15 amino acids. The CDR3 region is CASSLTGKANEKLFF. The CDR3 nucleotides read TGCGCCAGCAGTCTAACAGGGAAGGCTAATGAAAAACTGTTTTTT.

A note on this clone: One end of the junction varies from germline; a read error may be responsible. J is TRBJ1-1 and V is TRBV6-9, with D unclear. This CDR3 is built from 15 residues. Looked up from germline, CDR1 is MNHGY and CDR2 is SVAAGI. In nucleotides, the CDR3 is TGTGCCAGCAGTTTGGTTGGGCGCATGAACACTGGAGCTTTCTTT. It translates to CASSLVGRMNTGAFF.

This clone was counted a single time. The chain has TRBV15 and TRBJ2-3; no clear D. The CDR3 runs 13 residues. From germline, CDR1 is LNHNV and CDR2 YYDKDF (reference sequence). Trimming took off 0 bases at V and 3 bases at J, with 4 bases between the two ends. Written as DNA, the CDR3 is TGTGCCACCAGCAGAGACAGGACAGATACGCAGTATTTT. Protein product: CATSRDRTDTQYF.

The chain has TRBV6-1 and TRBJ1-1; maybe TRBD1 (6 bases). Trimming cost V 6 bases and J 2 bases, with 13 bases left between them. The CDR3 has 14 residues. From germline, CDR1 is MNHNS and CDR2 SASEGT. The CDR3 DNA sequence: TGTGCCAGCAGACCGACAGGCTTAAACACTGAAGCTTTCTTT. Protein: CASRPTGLNTEAFF.

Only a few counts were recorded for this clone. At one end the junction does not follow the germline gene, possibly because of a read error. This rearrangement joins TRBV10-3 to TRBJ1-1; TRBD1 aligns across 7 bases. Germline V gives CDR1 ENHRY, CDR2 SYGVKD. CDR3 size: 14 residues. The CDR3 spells CATSDGTANTEAFF. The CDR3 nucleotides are TGTGCCACCAGTGACGGGACAGCGAACACTGAAGCTTTCTTT.

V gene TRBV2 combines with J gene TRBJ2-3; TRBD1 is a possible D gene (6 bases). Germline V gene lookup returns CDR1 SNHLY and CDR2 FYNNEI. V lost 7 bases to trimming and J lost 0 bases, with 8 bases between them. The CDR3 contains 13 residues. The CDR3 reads CASTGQSTDTQYF. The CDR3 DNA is TGTGCCAGCACCGGACAGAGCACAGATACGCAGTATTTT.

The CDR3 DNA sequence: TGTGCCAGCTCACCGTGGGTGGGCTCGGCGGGGACCACAGATACGCAGTATTTT. The encoded protein is CASSPWVGSAGTTDTQYF. This chain uses TRBV18 with TRBJ2-3; D may be TRBD2 (6 bases). V was clipped by 3 bases and J by 2 bases, with 21 bases between them. Per germline, CDR1 KGHSH and CDR2 LQKENI. The CDR3 loop spans 18 amino acids. Full variable domain (outside the CDR3, taken from reference TRBV18 and TRBJ2-3): NAGVMQNPRHLVRRRGQEARLRCSPMKGHSHVYWYRQLPEEGLKFMVYLQKENIIDESGMPKERFSAEFPKEGPSILRIQQVVRGDSAAYFCASSPWVGSAGTTDTQYFGPGTRLTVL.